Below, 10 T cell receptor beta chains from the same sample are listed, as sequenced in a study of T cell responses to AZD1222 COVID-19 vaccine. Measured with immunoSEQ multiplex PCR; TCRdb has only the in-frame clones, and not every one. The data hold about 150,000 clones, with 80% to 90% observed a single time. The source material was peripheral blood, sampled on day 0 of MenACWY control vaccination. The source of these receptors is an adult in good health.

The chain is built from TRBV7-8 and TRBJ2-3; 9 positions agree with TRBD2. This CDR3 has 20 amino acids. V gave up 1 base and J gave up 3 bases; unmatched junction bases: 17. CDR1 and CDR2 from the germline V gene are SGHVS and FQNEAQ. The CDR3 spells CASSLGWLAGLEALTDTQYF. In DNA, the CDR3 is TGTGCCAGCAGCTTAGGGTGGCTAGCGGGATTGGAAGCACTGACAGATACGCAGTATTTT.

This chain uses TRBV4-1 with TRBJ1-2, with 7 bases lining up with TRBD1. The CDR3 runs to 15 residues. V trimming: 0 bases; J trimming: 3 bases; junction bases outside the gene matches: 4. Germline CDR1 MGHRA, CDR2 YSYEKL. The CDR3 protein is CASSQEAQGYYGYTF. The CDR3 nucleotides are TGCGCCAGCAGCCAAGAGGCACAGGGGTACTATGGCTACACCTTC.

The rearrangement joins TRBV30 to TRBJ2-1; a weak D match, TRBD1 (6 bases). V lost 2 bases, J lost 7 bases, and 18 bases lay in between. The length of the CDR3 is 15 residues. From germline, CDR1 is GTSNPN and CDR2 SVGIG (reference sequence). The CDR3 coding sequence is TGTGCCTGGAGTAGGGGGATCCCTCCGGGGAATGAGCAGTTCTTC. Translation gives CAWSRGIPPGNEQFF.

With regard to this clone: The junction differs from germline at one of its ends, possibly a read error. CDR3 in amino acids: CASSQTGGPPHF. CDR3 bases: TGTGCCAGCAGCCAGACAGGGGGCCCCCCCCACTTT. The genes are TRBV7-9 and TRBJ1-6, with 10 positions matching TRBD1. Germline V gene sequence: CDR1 SEHNR, CDR2 FQNEAQ (reference sequence). The CDR3 has 12 residues.

The chain couples TRBV5-6 to TRBJ1-2; 8 positions agree with TRBD1. Germline V lookup: CDR1 SGHDT, CDR2 YYEEEE. The CDR3 has 13 residues. Trimming took 0 bases from V and 7 from J; bases not matched to a gene: 2. CDR3 loop: CASSLGQGTGYTF. The CDR3 DNA reads TGTGCCAGCAGCTTGGGACAGGGGACTGGCTACACCTTC.

This chain joins TRBV6-6 and TRBJ2-3; 11 bases match TRBD1. Germline CDR1 is MNHNY and CDR2 is SVGAGI (reference sequence). The CDR3 extends over 22 amino acids. V lost 5 bases, J lost 2 bases, and 24 bases stayed unmatched. In DNA form, the CDR3 reads TGTGCCAGCAGTCGCATCGGGACAGGGGGGCTAGCGGGTATGGCCCTCACAGATACGCAGTATTTT. Amino acids: CASSRIGTGGLAGMALTDTQYF.

The chain joins TRBV19 to TRBJ1-1, with D unresolved. The CDR3 has 17 amino acids. Germline CDR1 LNHDA, CDR2 SQIVND (reference sequence). The germline V and J ends were trimmed by 5 bases and 1 base, with 20 bases remaining between them. The CDR3: CASSLTSWLDPNTEAFF. Written as DNA, the CDR3 is TGTGCCAGTAGTCTGACATCCTGGTTAGACCCGAACACTGAAGCTTTCTTT.

J is TRBJ2-7 and V is TRBV5-6; a weak D match, TRBD2 (6 bases). Trimming removed 6 bases from V and 4 bases from J, with 14 bases in between. The CDR3 runs 13 residues. Germline V gene data show CDR1 as SGHDT and CDR2 as YYEEEE. The CDR3 sequence: CASTVGSGYEQYV. The CDR3 DNA is TGTGCCAGCACGGTCGGGAGCGGATACGAGCAGTACGTC.

This chain uses TRBV11-2 with TRBJ2-1; 8 bases match TRBD2. Germline V gene lookup returns CDR1 SGHAT and CDR2 FQNNGV. J lost 0 bases, V lost 5 bases, and 6 bases had no gene match. This CDR3 is 16 amino acids long. CDR3: CASSLIAGSSYNEQFF. For the CDR3, the DNA is TGTGCCAGCAGCCTCATAGCGGGGAGCTCCTACAATGAGCAGTTCTTC.

In this sample, this clone turned up once. This rearrangement joins TRBV7-9 to TRBJ2-7; weak D call: TRBD2 (7 bases). Looked up from germline, CDR1 is SEHNR and CDR2 is FQNEAQ (reference sequence). This CDR3 spans 14 amino acids. The V gene lost 7 bases and the J gene lost 1 base, with 14 bases spanning the gap. This chain's CDR3 is CASTRGAESYEQYF. The CDR3 nucleotides are TGTGCCAGCACCCGGGGGGCAGAATCCTACGAGCAGTACTTC.